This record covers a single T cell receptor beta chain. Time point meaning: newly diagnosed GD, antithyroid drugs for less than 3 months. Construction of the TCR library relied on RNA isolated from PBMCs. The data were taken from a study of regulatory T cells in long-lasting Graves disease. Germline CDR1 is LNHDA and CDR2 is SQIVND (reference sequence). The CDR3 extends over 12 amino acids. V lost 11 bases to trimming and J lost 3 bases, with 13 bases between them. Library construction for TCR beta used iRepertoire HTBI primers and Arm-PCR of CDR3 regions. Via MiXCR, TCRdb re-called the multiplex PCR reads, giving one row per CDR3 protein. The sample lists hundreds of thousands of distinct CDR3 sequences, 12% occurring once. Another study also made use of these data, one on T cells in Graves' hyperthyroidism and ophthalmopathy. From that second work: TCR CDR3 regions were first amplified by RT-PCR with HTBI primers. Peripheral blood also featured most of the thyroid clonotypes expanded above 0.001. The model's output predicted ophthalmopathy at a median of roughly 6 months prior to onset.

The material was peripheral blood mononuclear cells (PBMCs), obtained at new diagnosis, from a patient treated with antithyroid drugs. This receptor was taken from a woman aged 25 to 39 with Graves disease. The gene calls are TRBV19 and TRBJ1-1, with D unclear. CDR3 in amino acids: CAAGYGDTEAFF. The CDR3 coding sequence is TGTGCCGCGGGGTATGGGGACACTGAAGCTTTCTTT.